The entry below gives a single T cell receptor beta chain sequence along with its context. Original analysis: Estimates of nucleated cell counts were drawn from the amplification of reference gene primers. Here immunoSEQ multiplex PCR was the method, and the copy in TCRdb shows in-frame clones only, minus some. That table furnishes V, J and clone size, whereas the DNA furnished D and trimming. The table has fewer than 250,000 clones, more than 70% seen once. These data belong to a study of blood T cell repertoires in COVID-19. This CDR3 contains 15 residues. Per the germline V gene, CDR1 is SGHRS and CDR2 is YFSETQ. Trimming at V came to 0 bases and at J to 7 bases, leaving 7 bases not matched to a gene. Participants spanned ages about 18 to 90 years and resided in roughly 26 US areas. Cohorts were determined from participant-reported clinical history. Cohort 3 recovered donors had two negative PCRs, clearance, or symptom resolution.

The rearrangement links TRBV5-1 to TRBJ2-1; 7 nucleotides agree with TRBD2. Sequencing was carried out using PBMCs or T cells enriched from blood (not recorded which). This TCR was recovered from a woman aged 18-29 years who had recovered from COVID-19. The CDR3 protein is CASSLGLATRNEQFF. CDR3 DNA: TGCGCCAGCAGCTTGGGACTAGCAACGCGGAATGAGCAGTTCTTC.